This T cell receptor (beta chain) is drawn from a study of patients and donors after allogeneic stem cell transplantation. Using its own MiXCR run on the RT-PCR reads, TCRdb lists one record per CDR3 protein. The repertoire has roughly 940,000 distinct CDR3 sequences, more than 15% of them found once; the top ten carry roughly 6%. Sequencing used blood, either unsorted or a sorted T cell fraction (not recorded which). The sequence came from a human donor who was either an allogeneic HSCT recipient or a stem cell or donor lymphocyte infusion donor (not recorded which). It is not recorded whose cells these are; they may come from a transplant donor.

CDR3 sequence reads: CASSAGLDSETQYF. Here the CDR3 DNA reads TGTGCCAGCAGCGCTGGACTAGATTCGGAGACCCAGTACTTC. The V and J genes are TRBV9 and TRBJ2-5; 7 nucleotides match TRBD2. V lost 3 bases, J lost 5 bases, and 7 bases stayed unmatched. Germline CDR1 is SGDLS and CDR2 is YYNGEE. The CDR3 contains 14 residues.